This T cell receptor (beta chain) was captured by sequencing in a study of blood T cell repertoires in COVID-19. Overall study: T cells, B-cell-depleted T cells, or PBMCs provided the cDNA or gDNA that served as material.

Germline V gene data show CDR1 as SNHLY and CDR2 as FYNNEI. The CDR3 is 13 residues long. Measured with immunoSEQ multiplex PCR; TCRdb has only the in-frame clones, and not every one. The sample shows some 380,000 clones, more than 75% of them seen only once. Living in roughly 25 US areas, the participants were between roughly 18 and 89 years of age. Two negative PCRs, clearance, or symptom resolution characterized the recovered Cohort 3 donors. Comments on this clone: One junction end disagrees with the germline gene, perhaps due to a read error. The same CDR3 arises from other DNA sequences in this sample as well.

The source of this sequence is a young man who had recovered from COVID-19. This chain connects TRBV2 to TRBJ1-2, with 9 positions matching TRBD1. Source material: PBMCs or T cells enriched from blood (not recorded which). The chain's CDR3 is CASRPGQGYGYTF. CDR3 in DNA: TGTGCCAGCAGGCCGGGACAGGGCTATGGCTATACCTTC.